The 25 T cell receptor beta chains given below trace back to one sample, sequenced in a study of blood T cell repertoires in COVID-19. Repertoires were generated with immunoSEQ multiplex PCR, while TCRdb's copy carries only in-frame clones and drops some. The table has 60,000 to 65,000 clones, roughly 78% seen once; the top ten hold approximately 15%. The sequencing input was peripheral blood. These receptors all stem from a man aged 55-75 years with COVID-19, enrolled during active disease.

V usage is TRBV2 and J usage is TRBJ2-7; 9 bases line up with TRBD2. Germline lookup yields CDR1 SNHLY and CDR2 FYNNEI. Unmatched junction bases numbered 6, after V lost 7 bases and J lost 2 bases. The CDR3 sequence is 14 residues long. CDR3 nucleotide sequence: TGTGCCAGCACTTCTAGCGGGAATACCTACGAGCAGTACTTC. Translating gives CASTSSGNTYEQYF.

J is TRBJ1-1 and V is TRBV5-1; 9 bases are shared with TRBD1. In germline, CDR1 is SGHRS, CDR2 YFSETQ. CDR3 length: 16 amino acids. V dropped 0 bases and J dropped 5; count of bases not matched to a gene: 8. CDR3 sequence: CASSLDARDRATEAFF. CDR3 DNA sequence: TGCGCCAGCAGCTTGGACGCCCGGGACAGGGCGACTGAAGCTTTCTTT.

V gene TRBV19 combines with J gene TRBJ2-1; D is possibly TRBD2 (6 bases). V was pared by 5 bases and J by 0 bases, with 11 bases between. The CDR3 length is 15 residues. The germline CDR1 and CDR2 sequences are LNHDA and SQIVND (reference sequence). CDR3 sequence reads: CASSWTTSSYNEQFF. The CDR3 DNA reads TGTGCCAGTAGTTGGACTACCAGCTCCTACAATGAGCAGTTCTTC.

The gene calls are TRBV28 and TRBJ2-3, with TRBD2 matching 8 bases. Germline loops: CDR1 MDHEN, CDR2 SYDVKM. The CDR3 loop spans 14 amino acids. V lost 6 bases and J lost 5; bases outside the gene matches: 7. This chain's CDR3 is CASRAGGVEDTQYF. Here the CDR3 DNA reads TGTGCCAGCAGAGCCGGGGGGGTGGAAGATACGCAGTATTTT.

The J gene is TRBJ1-1, the V gene TRBV6-5, with 7 bases that match TRBD1. Trimming cost V 5 bases and J 0 bases; bases outside gene matches: 6. This CDR3 has 15 residues. Germline assignment: CDR1 MNHEY and CDR2 SVGAGI. CDR3 loop: CASSPPTGMNTEAFF. The CDR3 coding sequence is TGTGCCAGCAGTCCTCCGACAGGGATGAACACTGAAGCTTTCTTT.

The chain has TRBV19 and TRBJ1-2; D is ambiguous. The CDR3 is made up of 11 amino acids. Germline V CDR1 and CDR2: LNHDA, SQIVND (reference sequence). V was clipped by 3 bases and J by 8 bases, with 7 bases between them. Here the CDR3 reads CASSIRSGYTF. The CDR3 DNA is TGTGCCAGTAGTATCAGGTCCGGCTACACCTTC.

This clone was observed a single time. The chain is built from TRBV5-4 and TRBJ1-3; tentative D call: TRBD1 (5 bases). The CDR3 extends over 14 amino acids. V was cut by 3 bases and J by 3 bases, with 10 bases left in between. CDR1 and CDR2 (germline): SGHNT, YYREEE (reference sequence). The CDR3: CASSSPGGGNTIYF. The DNA of the CDR3 is TGTGCCAGCAGCTCTCCCGGGGGTGGAAACACCATATATTTT.

This clone was seen more than once but under ten times. The rearrangement links TRBV20-1 to TRBJ2-5; the D is unclear. Germline assignment: CDR1 DFQATT and CDR2 SNEGSKA (reference sequence). The CDR3 has 10 residues. V shed 6 bases and J shed 5 bases, with 7 bases lying between them. CDR3 region: CSADRETQYF. CDR3 nucleotide sequence: TGCAGTGCAGATCGGGAGACCCAGTACTTC.

The chain joins TRBV7-2 to TRBJ1-3; D not certain. The length of the CDR3 is 13 residues. The V end lost 4 bases, the J end lost 4 bases, and 8 bases lay between the germline ends. Germline assignment: CDR1 SGHTA and CDR2 FQGNSA. This CDR3 reads CASSSYWGNTIYF. In DNA form, the CDR3 reads TGTGCCAGCAGCTCCTATTGGGGAAACACCATATATTTT.

The rearrangement joins TRBV18 to TRBJ2-7; 7 bases fit TRBD1. J gave up 4 bases and V 3 bases, and 12 bases lay outside the gene matches. The CDR3 contains 16 residues. The germline V gene encodes CDR1 KGHSH and CDR2 LQKENI. Here the CDR3 DNA reads TGTGCCAGCTCACCCGCCGGGACAGCAGCCATTTACGAGCAGTACTTC. Amino acid sequence: CASSPAGTAAIYEQYF.

V is TRBV30 and J is TRBJ2-1; 8 bases match TRBD2. CDR1 and CDR2 (germline): GTSNPN, SVGIG (reference sequence). Losses at the gene ends were 4 bases for V and 8 bases for J; bases not matched to a gene: 4. This CDR3 is built from 12 residues. DNA for the CDR3: TGTGCCTGGACCAGCGGGAGCGATGAGCAGTTCTTC. It encodes CAWTSGSDEQFF.

J is TRBJ2-1 and V is TRBV20-1, with a tentative D call TRBD2 (6 bases). The V and J ends lost 3 bases and 0 bases respectively, with 12 bases between them. The CDR3 extends over 15 amino acids. Germline loops: CDR1 DFQATT, CDR2 SNEGSKA (reference sequence). The DNA for the CDR3 is TGCAGTGCTAGTGTACGGGGGAGCTCCTACAATGAGCAGTTCTTC. Encoded protein: CSASVRGSSYNEQFF.

The chain uses TRBV5-1 and TRBJ1-1; D gene unclear. The CDR3 length is 13 residues. From germline, CDR1 is SGHRS and CDR2 YFSETQ. V lost 2 bases, J lost 3 bases, and 8 bases lay in between. The CDR3 region is CASSLKSDTEAFF. The CDR3 nucleotides are TGCGCCAGCAGCTTAAAGTCGGACACTGAAGCTTTCTTT.

This sequence joins TRBV5-4 and TRBJ2-3; D may be TRBD2 (7 bases). The V gene's germline CDR1 is SGHNT and CDR2 YYREEE (reference sequence). Trimming stripped 4 bases from V and 1 base from J, with 13 bases between. CDR3 length: 15 amino acids. CDR3 region: CASSIGGGGTDTQYF. As DNA, the CDR3 is TGTGCCAGCAGCATTGGAGGGGGGGGCACAGATACGCAGTATTTT.

This chain connects TRBV6-5 to TRBJ1-5, with 9 bases lining up with TRBD1. This CDR3 spans 14 amino acids. The V gene's germline CDR1 is MNHEY and CDR2 SVGAGI. The V gene end was trimmed by 6 bases and the J gene end by 7 bases; junction bases not matched to a gene: 7. The CDR3 region has the DNA TGTGCCAGCAGCACCGGGACAGGGAGCCAGCCCCAGCATTTT. It specifies CASSTGTGSQPQHF.

This clone occurred once. The V call is TRBV19, the J call TRBJ2-2; D uncertain. V lost 7 bases and J 7 bases, leaving 13 bases between the germline ends. The CDR3 consists of 13 residues. Per the germline V gene, CDR1 is LNHDA and CDR2 is SQIVND (reference sequence). CDR3 nucleotide sequence: TGTGCCAGTAAGCCTTCCGTTGGCGGGGAGCTGTTTTTT. It is translated as CASKPSVGGELFF.

This chain connects TRBV5-5 to TRBJ1-1, with D possibly matching TRBD1 (6 bases). The CDR3 spans 13 residues. Germline values: CDR1 SGHKS, CDR2 YYEKEE (reference sequence). V lost 4 bases to trimming and J lost 4 bases, with 11 bases between them. This chain's CDR3 is CASSTTGATEAFF. CDR3 bases: TGTGCCAGCAGCACGACAGGTGCCACTGAAGCTTTCTTT.

The chain joins TRBV4-2 to TRBJ1-6; 9 nucleotides match TRBD1. The V segment lost 4 bases and the J segment 6 bases; nucleotides outside the gene matches: 16. CDR3 length: 19 residues. Germline V gene sequence: CDR1 LGHNA, CDR2 YNFKEQ. CDR3 coding DNA: TGTGCCAGCAGCCTTGAGACCCAGGGACAGGGAATGGGTAATTCACCCCTCCACTTT. It codes for CASSLETQGQGMGNSPLHF.

The chain recombines TRBV5-1 with TRBJ2-1; D perhaps matches TRBD1 (5 bases). Per germline, CDR1 SGHRS and CDR2 YFSETQ. V lost 5 bases and J 4 bases, leaving 13 bases between the germline ends. The CDR3 sequence is 14 residues long. In DNA, the CDR3 is TGCGCCAGCAGTGAGAACAGGCGTTACAATGAGCAGTTCTTC. Translation gives CASSENRRYNEQFF.

The chain recombines TRBV7-2 with TRBJ2-7; 11 nucleotides agree with TRBD2. The CDR3 length is 15 residues. J lost 3 bases, V lost 3 bases, and 4 bases had no gene match. Germline-derived CDR1 and CDR2 are SGHTA and FQGNSA. CDR3 sequence reads: CASSFSGRAIYEQYF. Written as DNA, the CDR3 is TGTGCCAGCAGCTTTAGCGGGAGGGCCATCTACGAGCAGTACTTC.

The rearrangement links TRBV2 to TRBJ1-5, with D possibly matching TRBD1 (6 bases). V shed 5 bases and J shed 7 bases, with 15 bases lying between them. CDR3 length: 14 residues. The V gene's germline CDR1 is SNHLY and CDR2 FYNNEI. The CDR3 loop is CASSLGAARQPQHF. DNA for the CDR3: TGTGCCAGCAGTTTGGGGGCGGCGAGGCAGCCCCAGCATTTT.

This rearrangement joins TRBV12-3 or TRBV12-4 to TRBJ2-1; 9 nucleotides agree with TRBD2. V lost 3 bases, J lost 9 bases, and 3 bases stayed unmatched. The CDR3 has 13 amino acids. The CDR3 DNA is TGTGCCAGCAGTTTTGGTAGCGGGGGTGAGCAGTTCTTC. Translation: CASSFGSGGEQFF.

There are a few counts of this clone. The genes are TRBV29-1 and TRBJ2-1; D possibly corresponds to TRBD2 (6 bases). Trimming left V 6 bases short and J 10 bases short, with 19 bases between. Germline CDR1 reads SQVTM; CDR2 reads ANQGSEA. This CDR3 is built from 13 residues. The CDR3 loop reads CSVGGSGVSEQFF. The CDR3 DNA reads TGCAGCGTCGGAGGGTCCGGGGTCAGCGAGCAGTTCTTC.

The chain uses TRBV3-1 (or the pseudogene TRBV3-2) and TRBJ2-1; tentatively, D is TRBD2 (6 bases). V lost 4 bases to trimming and J lost 0 bases, with 16 bases between them. From germline, CDR1 is LGHDT and CDR2 YNNKEL (reference sequence). The CDR3 is made up of 17 amino acids. CDR3 nucleotide sequence: TGTGCCAGCAGCCTAGCTAGCGCACGGAGCTCCTACAATGAGCAGTTCTTC. This translates into CASSLASARSSYNEQFF.

This clone was found a few times. This chain connects TRBV29-1 to TRBJ1-1, with TRBD1 matching over 7 bases. Germline V lookup: CDR1 SQVTM, CDR2 ANQGSEA. This CDR3 has 13 amino acids. The trim removed 7 bases at V and 1 base at J, leaving 6 bases unmatched. For the CDR3, the DNA is TGCAGCGCAGCGACAGGGACGAACACTGAAGCTTTCTTT. Translated: CSAATGTNTEAFF.